Presented here are 15 T cell receptor beta chains from one specimen sequenced in a study of blood T cell repertoires in COVID-19. Sequenced by immunoSEQ multiplex PCR; TCRdb stores in-frame clones only, minus some. Counted here are fewer than 200,000 clones, roughly nine tenths occurring once; the ten biggest clones make up around 1.9%. Sequenced input: peripheral blood. Receptors were obtained from a man younger than 30 who had recovered from COVID-19.

V usage is TRBV6-5 and J usage is TRBJ1-6, with D possibly matching TRBD1 (5 bases). Trimming cost V 5 bases and J 9 bases, with 17 bases left between them. The CDR3 sequence is 15 residues long. From germline, CDR1 is MNHEY and CDR2 SVGAGI. For the CDR3, the DNA is TGTGCCAGCAGTCGGGACTCAACCCAGGGTTCACCCCTCCACTTT. Its translation is CASSRDSTQGSPLHF.

Only one count was recorded for this clone. The J gene is TRBJ2-1, the V gene TRBV13; TRBD2 agrees at 13 bases. V shed 5 bases and J 0 bases; nucleotides not matched to a gene: 7. CDR1 is PRHDT and CDR2 is FYEKMQ in the germline V gene (reference sequence). This CDR3 has 18 residues. Here the CDR3 reads CASSHGTSGTSSYNEQFF. Here the CDR3 DNA reads TGTGCCAGCAGCCACGGGACTAGCGGGACCAGCTCCTACAATGAGCAGTTCTTC.

J is TRBJ1-1 and V is TRBV6-6; D is ambiguous. There are 11 residues in the CDR3. The V end was cut by 6 bases, the J end by 2 bases, with 4 bases between. Germline CDR1 MNHNY, CDR2 SVGAGI (reference sequence). CDR3 DNA sequence: TGTGCCAGCAGCCCAAACACTGAAGCTTTCTTT. Protein sequence: CASSPNTEAFF.

This clone occurred once. This chain uses TRBV5-1 with TRBJ1-6; no clear D gene. The CDR3 has 13 residues. Germline assignment: CDR1 SGHRS and CDR2 YFSETQ. V lost 3 bases and J lost 8, with 9 bases in between. CDR3 coding DNA: TGCGCCAGCAGCTATGACCGGGATTCACCCCTCCACTTT. Its protein product is CASSYDRDSPLHF.

This clone turned up a few times. This chain joins TRBV6-5 and TRBJ2-1; 7 positions agree with TRBD1. The V gene's germline CDR1 is MNHEY and CDR2 SVGAGI. V shed 0 bases, J shed 9 bases, and the junction held 8 bases outside the gene matches. This CDR3 contains 15 residues. The CDR3 reads CASSYSNTGAVEQFF. The DNA for the CDR3 is TGTGCCAGCAGTTACTCGAATACAGGGGCGGTTGAGCAGTTCTTC.

The rearrangement links TRBV28 to TRBJ2-7; TRBD2 might be the D (6 bases). The V end was cut by 7 bases, the J end by 4 bases, with 14 bases between. There are 13 residues in the CDR3. Looked up from germline, CDR1 is MDHEN and CDR2 is SYDVKM. The DNA of the CDR3 is TGTGCCAGCACCACTGGGGGGAGGTACGAGCAGTACTTC. Protein: CASTTGGRYEQYF.

The chain is built from TRBV9 and TRBJ1-4, with D possibly TRBD1 on 5 matching bases. Germline V gives CDR1 SGDLS, CDR2 YYNGEE. Trimming pared 0 bases from V and 8 bases from J, leaving 14 bases between. CDR3 length equals 15 residues. The CDR3 reads CASSVAQGGWEKLFF. The CDR3 nucleotides read TGTGCCAGCAGCGTAGCTCAGGGAGGTTGGGAAAAACTGTTTTTT.

The table lists this clone with a few counts. This sequence joins TRBV18 and TRBJ1-1; D is undetermined. Looked up from germline, CDR1 is KGHSH and CDR2 is LQKENI. This CDR3 region has 15 residues. V lost 3 bases, J lost 1 base, and 12 bases lay in between. CDR3 loop: CASSPERVANTEAFF. The CDR3 nucleotides are TGTGCCAGCTCACCGGAGCGGGTGGCGAACACTGAAGCTTTCTTT.

Only a few counts were recorded for this clone. CDR3 protein: CASSVGTGLSPLHF. As DNA, the CDR3 is TGTGCCAGCAGCGTAGGGACAGGGTTATCACCCCTCCACTTT. V gene TRBV9 combines with J gene TRBJ1-6, with 8 bases lining up with TRBD1. CDR1 SGDLS and CDR2 YYNGEE come from the germline V gene. The J segment lost 10 bases and the V segment lost 0 bases, leaving 3 bases of the junction unmatched. This CDR3 comprises 14 residues. Filled out from reference TRBV9 and TRBJ1-6, the complete variable domain reads DSGVTQTPKHLITATGQRVTLRCSPRSGDLSVYWYQQSLDQGLQFLIQYYNGEERAKGNILERFSAQQFPDLHSELNLSSLELGDSALYFCASSVGTGLSPLHFGNGTRLTVT.

The chain links TRBV29-1 to TRBJ1-1, with unresolved D. Germline-derived CDR1 and CDR2 are SQVTM and ANQGSEA. The CDR3 is 12 residues long. V was clipped by 6 bases and J by 11 bases, with 19 bases between them. CDR3 loop: CSVTLLEGQAFF. The CDR3 DNA is TGCAGCGTGACCCTCTTGGAGGGCCAGGCTTTCTTT.

J is TRBJ2-2 and V is TRBV5-1, with 7 bases fitting TRBD2. V shed 0 bases and J 4 bases; nucleotides not matched to a gene: 3. CDR1 is SGHRS and CDR2 is YFSETQ in the germline V gene. This CDR3 region has 15 residues. CDR3 sequence reads: CASSLVGEGTGELFF. Written as DNA, the CDR3 is TGCGCCAGCAGCTTGGTAGGGGAGGGCACCGGGGAGCTGTTTTTT.

In this sample, this clone turned up once. The chain carries TRBV11-2 and TRBJ2-1, with 12 positions matching TRBD2. Unmatched junction bases numbered 21, after V lost 5 bases and J lost 10 bases. This CDR3 spans 19 amino acids. Germline CDR1 SGHAT, CDR2 FQNNGV. The CDR3: CASSRLMPSMGLAGDEQFF. Written as DNA, the CDR3 is TGTGCCAGCAGCCGGCTCATGCCCTCAATGGGACTAGCGGGTGACGAGCAGTTCTTC.

V and J are TRBV7-2 and TRBJ1-5, with 12 bases lining up with TRBD1. J gave up 7 bases and V 5 bases, and 6 bases lay outside the gene matches. Germline V gene sequence: CDR1 SGHTA, CDR2 FQGNSA. The CDR3 totals 15 residues. Here the CDR3 reads CASSPGTGGVQPQHF. The CDR3 DNA follows: TGTGCCAGCAGCCCCGGGACAGGGGGCGTCCAGCCCCAGCATTTT.

J is TRBJ2-7 and V is TRBV14; tentative D call: TRBD2 (6 bases). V gave up 4 bases and J gave up 5 bases, with 12 bases separating them. The length of the CDR3 is 13 residues. The germline V gene encodes CDR1 SGHDN and CDR2 FVKESK. CDR3 residues: CASSPGEGHEQYF. The DNA of the CDR3 is TGTGCCAGCAGCCCGGGAGAGGGGCACGAGCAGTACTTC.

This rearrangement joins TRBV20-1 to TRBJ1-4; D is possibly TRBD1 (6 bases). The V gene's germline CDR1 is DFQATT and CDR2 SNEGSKA (reference sequence). Trimming stripped 2 bases from V and 8 bases from J, with 6 bases between. The CDR3 sequence is 11 residues long. CDR3 in DNA: TGCAGTGCTAGACAGGGGGAAAAACTGTTTTTT. Its protein product is CSARQGEKLFF.